A single sample is the source of the 10 T cell receptor beta chains below, sequenced in a study of cytomegalovirus exposure and HLA in healthy donors. The PCR was carried out with 60 Vbeta primers and 13 Jbeta primers. Sequencing was performed with immunoSEQ multiplex PCR; in TCRdb, only in-frame clones are kept and a portion is missing. The table lists approximately 170,000 clones, roughly 79% of them singletons. The sequenced sample was PBMCs. These receptors were obtained from a woman aged 40 to 55 in good health and CMV-seropositive.

V gene TRBV9 combines with J gene TRBJ1-6; D ambiguous. Trimming stripped 0 bases from V and 9 bases from J, with 10 bases between. There are 14 residues in the CDR3. Germline lookup yields CDR1 SGDLS and CDR2 YYNGEE. In DNA form, the CDR3 reads TGTGCCAGCAGCGTAGCCGACTTACTTTCACCCCTCCACTTT. Translated, it gives CASSVADLLSPLHF.

This clone appeared a few times. The chain joins TRBV10-1 to TRBJ2-1; 11 positions match TRBD2. Germline V gives CDR1 WNHNN, CDR2 SYGVQD (reference sequence). Unmatched junction bases numbered 12, after V lost 5 bases and J lost 9 bases. The CDR3 runs 16 residues. CDR3 coding DNA: TGCGCCAGCAGTCCGGGACTAGCGGCCGGGTCCGGTGAGCAGTTCTTC. This gives the protein CASSPGLAAGSGEQFF.

This clone has just a few counts. In DNA, the CDR3 is TGCAGCGGTAGGACCGGGAGGGGGGATACGCAGTATTTT. It encodes CSGRTGRGDTQYF. The rearrangement joins TRBV29-1 to TRBJ2-3, with 8 bases that match TRBD2. V shed 7 bases, J shed 6 bases, and the junction held 9 bases outside the gene matches. Germline CDR1 and CDR2: SQVTM and ANQGSEA. This CDR3 is built from 13 residues.

The V and J genes are TRBV28 and TRBJ1-5, with a tentative D call TRBD1 (6 bases). Germline CDR1 MDHEN, CDR2 SYDVKM. The V end lost 7 bases, the J end lost 7 bases, and 26 bases lay between the germline ends. This CDR3 is built from 17 residues. CDR3 sequence: CASTPGGGQGTGQPQHF. The CDR3 nucleotides are TGTGCCAGCACTCCCGGGGGAGGGCAGGGGACGGGGCAGCCCCAGCATTTT.

This chain joins TRBV30 and TRBJ1-5; D is perhaps TRBD1 (5 bases). This CDR3 is 16 amino acids long. V lost 1 base, J lost 3 bases, and 16 bases lay in between. CDR1 is GTSNPN, CDR2 SVGIG, per germline (reference sequence). CDR3 in amino acids: CAWSEETGRVNQPQHF. The CDR3 DNA sequence: TGTGCCTGGAGTGAGGAAACAGGTCGAGTCAATCAGCCCCAGCATTTT.

This clone was seen a single time. The junction does not match germline at one end; this may be a read error. The V and J genes are TRBV7-9 and TRBJ2-2, with TRBD1 matching over 7 bases. Looked up from germline, CDR1 is SEHNR and CDR2 is FQNEAQ (reference sequence). The CDR3 loop spans 16 amino acids. The CDR3 DNA is TGTTCCAGCAGCTTCGGGGCAGGGGGAAACACCGGGGAGCTGTTTTTT. This codes for CSSSFGAGGNTGELFF.

The genes are TRBV2 and TRBJ1-2; D gene ambiguous. Germline CDR1 reads SNHLY; CDR2 reads FYNNEI. This CDR3 has 14 residues. The V end was cut by 4 bases, the J end by 0 bases, with 9 bases between. CDR3 residues: CASSGTHPNYGYTF. The CDR3 nucleotides are TGTGCCAGCAGTGGGACTCATCCTAACTATGGCTACACCTTC.

A few counts support this clone. The genes are TRBV11-2 and TRBJ2-4, with TRBD1 identical over 9 bases. Germline loops: CDR1 SGHAT, CDR2 FQNNGV. There are 12 residues in the CDR3. J gave up 15 bases and V 5 bases, and 8 bases lay outside the gene matches. CDR3 protein: CASSPWTGDTYF. The CDR3 nucleotides read TGTGCCAGCAGCCCCTGGACAGGGGATACGTACTTC.

The V and J genes are TRBV18 and TRBJ2-7; 9 nucleotides align to TRBD1. The CDR3 is made up of 16 amino acids. Germline loops: CDR1 KGHSH, CDR2 LQKENI. Trimming cost V 6 bases and J 3 bases; bases outside gene matches: 12. CDR3 sequence (DNA): TGTGCCAGCTCCCCCCGGCCAGGGACAGGGATCTACGAGCAGTACTTC. Its translation is CASSPRPGTGIYEQYF. Together with reference TRBV18 and TRBJ2-7, the CDR3 gives the full variable domain: NAGVMQNPRHLVRRRGQEARLRCSPMKGHSHVYWYRQLPEEGLKFMVYLQKENIIDESGMPKERFSAEFPKEGPSILRIQQVVRGDSAAYFCASSPRPGTGIYEQYFGPGTRLTVT.

This chain links TRBV7-9 with TRBJ2-7; 8 bases are shared with TRBD1. Germline CDR1 and CDR2: SEHNR and FQNEAQ (reference sequence). The V gene end was trimmed by 1 base and the J gene end by 9 bases; junction bases not matched to a gene: 14. The CDR3 extends over 16 amino acids. The CDR3 DNA follows: TGTGCCAGCAGCTTAGTATCCGGGACAGGTATAGCAAGGCAGTACTTC. Its protein is CASSLVSGTGIARQYF.